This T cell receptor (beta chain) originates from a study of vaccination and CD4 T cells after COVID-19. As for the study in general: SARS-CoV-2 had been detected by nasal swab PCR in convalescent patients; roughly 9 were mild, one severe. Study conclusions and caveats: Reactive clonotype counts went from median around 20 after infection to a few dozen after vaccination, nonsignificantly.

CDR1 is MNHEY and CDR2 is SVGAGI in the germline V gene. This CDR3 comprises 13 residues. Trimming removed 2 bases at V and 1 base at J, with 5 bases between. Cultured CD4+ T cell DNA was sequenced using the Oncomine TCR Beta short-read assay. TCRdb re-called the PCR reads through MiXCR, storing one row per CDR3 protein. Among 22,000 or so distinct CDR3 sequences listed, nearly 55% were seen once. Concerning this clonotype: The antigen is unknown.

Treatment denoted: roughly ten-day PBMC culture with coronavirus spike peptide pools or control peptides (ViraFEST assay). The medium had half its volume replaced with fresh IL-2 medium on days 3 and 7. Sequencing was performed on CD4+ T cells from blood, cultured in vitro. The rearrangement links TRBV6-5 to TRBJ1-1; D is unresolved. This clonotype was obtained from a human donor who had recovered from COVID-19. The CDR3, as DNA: TGTGCCAGCAGTTACGCCTGGAACACTGAAGCTTTCTTT. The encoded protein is CASSYAWNTEAFF.